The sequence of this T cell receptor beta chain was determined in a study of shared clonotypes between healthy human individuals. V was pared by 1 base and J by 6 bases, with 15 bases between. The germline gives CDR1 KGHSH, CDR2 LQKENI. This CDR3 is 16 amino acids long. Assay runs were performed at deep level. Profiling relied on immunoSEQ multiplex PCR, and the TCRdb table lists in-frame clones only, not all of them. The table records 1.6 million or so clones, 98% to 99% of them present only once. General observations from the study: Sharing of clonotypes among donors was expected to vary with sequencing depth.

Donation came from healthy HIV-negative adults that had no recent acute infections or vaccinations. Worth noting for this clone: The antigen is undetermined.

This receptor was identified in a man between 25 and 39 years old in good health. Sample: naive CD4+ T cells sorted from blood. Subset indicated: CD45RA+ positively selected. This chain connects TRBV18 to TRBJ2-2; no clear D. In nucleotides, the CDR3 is TGTGCCAGCTCACCACGGGTTCCAATTGAAGCCGGGGAGCTGTTTTTT. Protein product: CASSPRVPIEAGELFF.